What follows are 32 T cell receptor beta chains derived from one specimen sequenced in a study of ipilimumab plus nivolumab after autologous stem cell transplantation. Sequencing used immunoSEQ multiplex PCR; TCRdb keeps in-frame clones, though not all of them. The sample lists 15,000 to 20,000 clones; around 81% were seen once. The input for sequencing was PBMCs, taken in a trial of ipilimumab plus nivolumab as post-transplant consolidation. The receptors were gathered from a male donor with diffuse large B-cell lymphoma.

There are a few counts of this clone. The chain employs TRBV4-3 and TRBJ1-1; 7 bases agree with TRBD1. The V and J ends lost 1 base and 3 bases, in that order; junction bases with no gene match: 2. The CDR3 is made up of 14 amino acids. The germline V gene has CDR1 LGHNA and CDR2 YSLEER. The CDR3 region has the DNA TGCGCCAGCAGCCAAGCACAGGGGTACACTGAAGCTTTCTTT. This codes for CASSQAQGYTEAFF.

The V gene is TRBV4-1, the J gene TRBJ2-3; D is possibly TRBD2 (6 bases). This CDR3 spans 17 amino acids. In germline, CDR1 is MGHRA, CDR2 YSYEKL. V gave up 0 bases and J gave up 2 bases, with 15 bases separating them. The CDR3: CASSQDPPGEITDTQYF. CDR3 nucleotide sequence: TGCGCCAGCAGCCAAGATCCCCCGGGGGAGATCACAGATACGCAGTATTTT.

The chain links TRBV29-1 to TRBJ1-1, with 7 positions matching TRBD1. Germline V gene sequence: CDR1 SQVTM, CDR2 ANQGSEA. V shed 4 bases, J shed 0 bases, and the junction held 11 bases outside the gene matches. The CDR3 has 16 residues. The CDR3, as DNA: TGCAGCGTTGCTGAGTCAGGGGGTCGTATGAACACTGAAGCTTTCTTT. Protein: CSVAESGGRMNTEAFF.

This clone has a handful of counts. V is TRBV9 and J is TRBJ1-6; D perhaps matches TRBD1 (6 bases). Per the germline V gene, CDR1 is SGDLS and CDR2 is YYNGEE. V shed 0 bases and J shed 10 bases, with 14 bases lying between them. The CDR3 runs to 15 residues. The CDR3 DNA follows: TGTGCCAGCAGCGTAGTGGAGGGGGTTGGCTCACCCCTCCACTTT. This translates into CASSVVEGVGSPLHF.

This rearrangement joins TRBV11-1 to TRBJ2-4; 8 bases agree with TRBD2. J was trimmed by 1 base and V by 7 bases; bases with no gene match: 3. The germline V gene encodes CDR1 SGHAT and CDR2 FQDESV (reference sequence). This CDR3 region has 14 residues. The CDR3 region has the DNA TGTGCCAGCACGGGAGGGGGGGCCAAAAACATTCAGTACTTC. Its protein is CASTGGGAKNIQYF.

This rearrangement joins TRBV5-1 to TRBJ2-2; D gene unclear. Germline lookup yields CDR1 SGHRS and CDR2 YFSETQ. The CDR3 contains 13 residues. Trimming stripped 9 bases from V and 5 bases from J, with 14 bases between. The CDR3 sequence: CATHPTGTGELFF. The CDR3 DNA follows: TGCGCCACCCACCCTACCGGTACCGGGGAGCTGTTTTTT.

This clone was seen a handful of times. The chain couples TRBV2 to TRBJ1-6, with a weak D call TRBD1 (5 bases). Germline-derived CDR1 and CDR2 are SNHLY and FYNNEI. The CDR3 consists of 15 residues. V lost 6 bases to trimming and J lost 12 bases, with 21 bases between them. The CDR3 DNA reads TGTGCCAGCAGCCCCTCGGGCGGGCCCGGGGGACCCCTCCACTTT. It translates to CASSPSGGPGGPLHF.

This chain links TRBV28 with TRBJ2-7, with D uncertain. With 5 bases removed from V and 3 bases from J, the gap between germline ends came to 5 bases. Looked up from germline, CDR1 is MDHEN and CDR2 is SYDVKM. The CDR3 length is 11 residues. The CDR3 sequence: CASSGHYEQYF. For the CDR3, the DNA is TGTGCCAGCAGTGGTCACTACGAGCAGTACTTC.

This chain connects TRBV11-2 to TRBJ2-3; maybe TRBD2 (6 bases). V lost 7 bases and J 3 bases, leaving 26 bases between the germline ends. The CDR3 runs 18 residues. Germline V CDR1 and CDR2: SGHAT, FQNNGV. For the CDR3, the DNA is TGTGCCAGCACCCCCCAGGAGGGATTAGGCATTTGGACAGATACGCAGTATTTT. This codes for CASTPQEGLGIWTDTQYF.

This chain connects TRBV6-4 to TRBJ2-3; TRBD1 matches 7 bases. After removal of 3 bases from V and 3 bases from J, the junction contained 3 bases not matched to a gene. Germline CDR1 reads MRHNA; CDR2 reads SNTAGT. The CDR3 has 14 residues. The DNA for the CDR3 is TGTGCCAGCAGTGAAACGACAGGGACAGATACGCAGTATTTT. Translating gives CASSETTGTDTQYF.

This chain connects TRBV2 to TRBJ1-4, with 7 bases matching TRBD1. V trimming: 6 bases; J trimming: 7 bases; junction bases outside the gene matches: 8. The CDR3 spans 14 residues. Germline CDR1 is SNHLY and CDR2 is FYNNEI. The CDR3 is CASRIDRVPEKLFF. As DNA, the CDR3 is TGTGCCAGCAGAATAGACAGGGTTCCTGAAAAACTGTTTTTT.

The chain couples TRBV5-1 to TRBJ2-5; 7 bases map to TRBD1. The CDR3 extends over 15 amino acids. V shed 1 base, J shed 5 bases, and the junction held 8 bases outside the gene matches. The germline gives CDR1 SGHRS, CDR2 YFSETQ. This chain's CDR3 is CASSLIPGQSETQYF. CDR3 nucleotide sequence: TGCGCCAGCAGCTTGATCCCGGGACAGTCGGAGACCCAGTACTTC.

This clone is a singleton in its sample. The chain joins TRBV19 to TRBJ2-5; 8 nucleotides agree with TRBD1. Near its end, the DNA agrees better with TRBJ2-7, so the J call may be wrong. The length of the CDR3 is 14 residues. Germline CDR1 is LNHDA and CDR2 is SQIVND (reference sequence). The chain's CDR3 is CASSIDPDRAEQYF. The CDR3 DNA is TGTGCCAGTAGTATAGATCCGGACAGGGCCGAGCAGTACTTC.

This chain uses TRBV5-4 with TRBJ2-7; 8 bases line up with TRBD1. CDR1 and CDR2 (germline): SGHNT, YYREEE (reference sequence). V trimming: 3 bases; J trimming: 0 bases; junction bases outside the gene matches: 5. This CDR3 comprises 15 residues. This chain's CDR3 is CASSSGQASSYEQYF. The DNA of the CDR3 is TGTGCCAGCAGCTCGGGACAGGCTAGCTCCTACGAGCAGTACTTC. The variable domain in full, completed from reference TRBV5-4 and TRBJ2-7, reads ETGVTQSPTHLIKTRGQQVTLRCSSQSGHNTVSWYQQALGQGPQFIFQYYREEENGRGNFPPRFSGLQFPNYSSELNVNALELDDSALYLCASSSGQASSYEQYFGPGTRLTVT.

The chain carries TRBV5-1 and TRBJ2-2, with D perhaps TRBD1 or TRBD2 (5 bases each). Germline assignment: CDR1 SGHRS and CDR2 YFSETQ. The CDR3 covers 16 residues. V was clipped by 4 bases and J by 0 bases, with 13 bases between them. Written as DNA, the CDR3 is TGCGCCAGCAGCACGACGGGACGGACGAACACCGGGGAGCTGTTTTTT. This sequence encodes CASSTTGRTNTGELFF.

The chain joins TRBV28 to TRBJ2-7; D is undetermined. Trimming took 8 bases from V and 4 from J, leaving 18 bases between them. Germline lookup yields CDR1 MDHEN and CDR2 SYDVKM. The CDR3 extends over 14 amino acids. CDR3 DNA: TGTGCCAGCGCGAACCGGGCCCGGATATACGAGCAGTACTTC. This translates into CASANRARIYEQYF.

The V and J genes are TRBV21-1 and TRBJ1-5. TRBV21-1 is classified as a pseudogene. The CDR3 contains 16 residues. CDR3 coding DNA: TGTGACACACCCTATGAGGGGGGTGGGAGCAATCAGCCCCAGCATTTT. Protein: CDTPYEGGGSNQPQHF.

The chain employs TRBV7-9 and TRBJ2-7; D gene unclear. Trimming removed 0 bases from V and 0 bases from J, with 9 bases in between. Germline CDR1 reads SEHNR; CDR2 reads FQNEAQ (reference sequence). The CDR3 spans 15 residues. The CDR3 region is CASSLAPAASYEQYF. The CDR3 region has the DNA TGTGCCAGCAGCTTAGCCCCGGCAGCCTCCTACGAGCAGTACTTC.

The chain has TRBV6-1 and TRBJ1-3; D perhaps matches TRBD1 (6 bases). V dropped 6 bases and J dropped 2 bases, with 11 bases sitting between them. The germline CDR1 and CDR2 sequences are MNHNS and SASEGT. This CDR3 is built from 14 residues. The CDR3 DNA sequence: TGTGCCAGCAGGGCAGGGGAAGCTGGAAACACCATATATTTT. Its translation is CASRAGEAGNTIYF.

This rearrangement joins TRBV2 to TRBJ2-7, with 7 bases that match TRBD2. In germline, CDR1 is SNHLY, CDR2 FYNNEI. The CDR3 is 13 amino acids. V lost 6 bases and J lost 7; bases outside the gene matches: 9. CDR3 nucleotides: TGTGCCAGCAGAGAGCGGGACTCCCTGGAGCAGTACTTC. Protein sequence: CASRERDSLEQYF.

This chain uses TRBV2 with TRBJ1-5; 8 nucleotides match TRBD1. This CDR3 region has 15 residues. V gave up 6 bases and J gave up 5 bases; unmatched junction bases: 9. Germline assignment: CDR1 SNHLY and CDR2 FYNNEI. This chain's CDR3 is CASRQGGEAYQPQHF. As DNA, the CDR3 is TGTGCCAGCAGACAGGGGGGCGAGGCATATCAGCCCCAGCATTTT. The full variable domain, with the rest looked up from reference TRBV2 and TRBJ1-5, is EPEVTQTPSHQVTQMGQEVILRCVPISNHLYFYWYRQILGQKVEFLVSFYNNEISEKSEIFDDQFSVERPDGSNFTLKIRSTKLEDSAMYFCASRQGGEAYQPQHFGDGTRLSIL.

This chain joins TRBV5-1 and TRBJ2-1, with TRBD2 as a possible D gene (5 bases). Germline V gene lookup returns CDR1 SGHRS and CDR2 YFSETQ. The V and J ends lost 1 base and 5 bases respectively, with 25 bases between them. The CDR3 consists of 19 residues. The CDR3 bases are TGCGCCAGCAGCTTGCCCCCTCCAGGTAGAGGGAGTCTCAACAATGAGCAGTTCTTC. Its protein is CASSLPPPGRGSLNNEQFF.

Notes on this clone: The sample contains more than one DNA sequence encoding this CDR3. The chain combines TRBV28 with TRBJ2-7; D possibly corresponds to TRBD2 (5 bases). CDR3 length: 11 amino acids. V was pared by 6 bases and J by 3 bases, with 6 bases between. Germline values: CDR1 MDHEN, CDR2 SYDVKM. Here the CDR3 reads CASSRGYEQYF. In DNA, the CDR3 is TGTGCCAGCAGCCGGGGCTACGAGCAGTACTTC. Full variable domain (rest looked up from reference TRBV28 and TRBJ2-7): DVKVTQSSRYLVKRTGEKVFLECVQDMDHENMFWYRQDPGLGLRLIYFSYDVKMKEKGDIPEGYSVSREKKERFSLILESASTNQTSMYLCASSRGYEQYFGPGTRLTVT.

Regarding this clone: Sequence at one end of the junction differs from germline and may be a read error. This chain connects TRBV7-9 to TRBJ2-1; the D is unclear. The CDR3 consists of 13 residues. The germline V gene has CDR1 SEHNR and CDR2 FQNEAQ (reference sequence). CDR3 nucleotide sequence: TGTGCCAGCAGCTTAGCCGGCTACAAGGAGCAGTTCTTC. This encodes CASSLAGYKEQFF.

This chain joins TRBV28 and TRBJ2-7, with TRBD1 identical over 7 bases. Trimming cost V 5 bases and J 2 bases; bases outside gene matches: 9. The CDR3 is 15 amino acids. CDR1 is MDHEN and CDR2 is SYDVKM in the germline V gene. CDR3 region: CASSPQGVLAYEQYF. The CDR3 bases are TGTGCCAGCAGTCCTCAGGGGGTTCTCGCCTACGAGCAGTACTTC.

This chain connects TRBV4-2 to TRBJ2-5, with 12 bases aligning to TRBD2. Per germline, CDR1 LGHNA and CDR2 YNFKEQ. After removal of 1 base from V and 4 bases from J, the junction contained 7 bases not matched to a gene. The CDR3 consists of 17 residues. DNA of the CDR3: TGTGCCAGCAGCCAAGGCGGGAGGACTAGCGGGGCAGAGACCCAGTACTTC. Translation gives CASSQGGRTSGAETQYF.

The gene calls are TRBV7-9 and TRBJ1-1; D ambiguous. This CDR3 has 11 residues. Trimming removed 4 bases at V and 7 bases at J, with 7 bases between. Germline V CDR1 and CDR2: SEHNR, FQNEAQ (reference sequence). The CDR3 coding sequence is TGTGCCAGCAGCTCCACTCATGAAGCTTTCTTT. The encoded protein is CASSSTHEAFF.

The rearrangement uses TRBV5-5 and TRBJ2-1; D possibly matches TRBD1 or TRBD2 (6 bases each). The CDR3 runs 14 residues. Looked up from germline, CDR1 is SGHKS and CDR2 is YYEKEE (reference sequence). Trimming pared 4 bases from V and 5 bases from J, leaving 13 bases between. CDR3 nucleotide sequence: TGTGCCAGCAGCCCCACTGGGGGGCACAATGAGCAGTTCTTC. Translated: CASSPTGGHNEQFF.

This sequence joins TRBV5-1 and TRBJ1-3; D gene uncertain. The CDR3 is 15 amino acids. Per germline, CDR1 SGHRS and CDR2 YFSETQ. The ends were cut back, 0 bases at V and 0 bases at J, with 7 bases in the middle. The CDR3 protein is CASSLDPSSGNTIYF. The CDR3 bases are TGCGCCAGCAGCTTGGACCCCAGCTCTGGAAACACCATATATTTT.

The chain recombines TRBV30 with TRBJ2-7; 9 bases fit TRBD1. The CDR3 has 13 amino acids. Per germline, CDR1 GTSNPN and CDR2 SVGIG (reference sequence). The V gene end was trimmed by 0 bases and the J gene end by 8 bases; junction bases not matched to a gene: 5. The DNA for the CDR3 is TGTGCCTGGAGTGTAGGGACAGGGAGTAAGCAGTACTTC. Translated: CAWSVGTGSKQYF.

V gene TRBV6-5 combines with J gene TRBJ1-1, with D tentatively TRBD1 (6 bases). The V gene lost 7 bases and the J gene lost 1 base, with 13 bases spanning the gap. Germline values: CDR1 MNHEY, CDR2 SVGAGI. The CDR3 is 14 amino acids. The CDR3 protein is CASTNRGGNTEAFF. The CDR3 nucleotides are TGTGCCAGCACCAATAGGGGGGGGAACACTGAAGCTTTCTTT.

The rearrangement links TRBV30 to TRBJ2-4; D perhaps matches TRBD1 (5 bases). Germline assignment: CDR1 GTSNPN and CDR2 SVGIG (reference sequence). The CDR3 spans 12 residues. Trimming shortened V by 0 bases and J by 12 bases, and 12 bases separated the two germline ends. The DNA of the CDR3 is TGTGCCTGGAGTGTATTGGACATCACTCAGTACTTC. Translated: CAWSVLDITQYF.